This T cell receptor (beta chain) was sequenced in a study of blood T cell repertoires in COVID-19. Sequencing used immunoSEQ multiplex PCR; TCRdb keeps in-frame clones, though not all of them. Among about 110,000 clones, 85% were seen once, and the ten largest hold 13%. Losses at the gene ends were 2 bases for V and 5 bases for J; bases not matched to a gene: 6. There are 15 residues in the CDR3. Sample: peripheral blood. This receptor was taken from a human donor in a cohort sampled during active COVID-19. The V and J genes are TRBV5-3 and TRBJ2-2; 7 bases are a match to TRBD2. TRBV5-3 is filed as an ORF, its function uncertain. The CDR3 coding sequence is TGTGCCAGAAGCTTCTACGGGGGAGGGACCGGGGAGCTGTTTTTT. Translated, it gives CARSFYGGGTGELFF.